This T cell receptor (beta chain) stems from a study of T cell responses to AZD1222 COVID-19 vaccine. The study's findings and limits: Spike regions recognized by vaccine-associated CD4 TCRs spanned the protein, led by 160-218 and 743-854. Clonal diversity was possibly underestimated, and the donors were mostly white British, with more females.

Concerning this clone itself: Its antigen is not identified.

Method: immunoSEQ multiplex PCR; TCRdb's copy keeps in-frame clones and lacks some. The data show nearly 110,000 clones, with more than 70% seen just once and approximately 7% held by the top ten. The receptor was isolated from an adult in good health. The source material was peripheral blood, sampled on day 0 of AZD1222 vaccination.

CDR3 coding DNA: TGTGCCAGCAGCTCCGAAGACCGGACAGGTAGCCACGAGCAGTACTTC. Residues: CASSSEDRTGSHEQYF. This chain uses TRBV5-4 with TRBJ2-7; TRBD1 agrees at 7 bases. Trimming at V came to 3 bases and at J to 5 bases, leaving 14 bases not matched to a gene. The CDR3 is 16 residues long. The germline V gene has CDR1 SGHNT and CDR2 YYREEE (reference sequence).